Sequencing of this TCR beta chain was carried out in a study of human T cells and chemical hapten exposure. Study information: Slight differences in pooled library volume were the main source of varying TCR yields across samples.

Time point denoted: patch test 1, 2 weeks after DPC sensitization. The sample's treatment: therapeutic diphenylcyclopropenone sensitization with weekly scalp DPC. A single record per CDR3 protein comes from TCRdb applying MiXCR to the RACE reads. The sample carries some 94,000 distinct CDR3 sequences, about an eighth recorded once. The CDR3 has 15 amino acids. The V end lost 5 bases, the J end lost 2 bases, and 16 bases lay between the germline ends. Broader study findings: Unchanged with DPC sensitization were TCRs above 1 in 1000 frequency. Expanded TCR sets contained significantly more large CDR3 similarity clusters than controls. Having alopecia, donors may respond immunologically unlike healthy people.

This clonotype was seen only a few times. The antigen remains unidentified. The chain links TRBV12-3 or TRBV12-4 to TRBJ2-7, with D possibly TRBD2 on 5 matching bases. This sequence was found in a woman aged 35 to 49 with alopecia areata. Some clones in this sample may be carry-over from other donors' samples. This specimen was whole blood, taken in connection with sensitization to the hapten diphenylcyclopropenone (DPC). Here the CDR3 DNA reads TGTGCCAGCAGTCTAGAATCAGGAGGACCCTACGAGCAGTACTTC. This gives the protein CASSLESGGPYEQYF.